The next 20 T cell receptor beta chains were all read from a single sample in a study of CD8+ T cells in alopecia areata. RNA was isolated and reverse transcribed to cDNA, the sequencing template. Data came from immunoSEQ multiplex PCR; TCRdb stores just in-frame clones and leaves some out. Of around 140,000 clones listed, 40% to 65% are singletons. The sample consisted of CD4+ T cells sorted from blood, taken at week 0. These receptors were taken from a human donor with alopecia areata.

This clone was seen only a few times. V and J are TRBV7-2 and TRBJ2-3; D remains unclear. Between the trimmed V and J ends, which lost 5 bases and 1 base, there was a span of 7 bases. From germline, CDR1 is SGHTA and CDR2 FQGNSA. The CDR3 contains 13 residues. CDR3 nucleotides: TGTGCCAGCAGCCCGTCGCGCACAGATACGCAGTATTTT. It codes for CASSPSRTDTQYF.

The V call is TRBV11-2, the J call TRBJ2-3; perhaps TRBD2 as D (6 bases). This CDR3 comprises 14 residues. Germline loops: CDR1 SGHAT, CDR2 FQNNGV. Trimming removed 5 bases from V and 5 bases from J, with 14 bases in between. The CDR3 DNA sequence: TGTGCCAGCAGCCTATCCGGGCGGGGAGATACGCAGTATTTT. Amino acid sequence: CASSLSGRGDTQYF.

This clone was observed once. The chain combines TRBV23-1 with TRBJ2-5; tentative D call: TRBD2 (6 bases). TRBV23-1 is annotated as an ORF whose role is uncertain. Trimming took off 0 bases at V and 3 bases at J, with 14 bases between the two ends. There are 16 residues in the CDR3. CDR3 nucleotide sequence: TGCGCCAGCAGTCAATCCTTCGGACTACCGGAAGAGACCCAGTACTTC. Its translation: CASSQSFGLPEETQYF.

The chain carries TRBV5-1 and TRBJ1-1, with D possibly TRBD1 on 5 matching bases. The length of the CDR3 is 16 residues. V was shortened by 2 bases and J by 1 base, with 15 bases between the two germline ends. Germline CDR1 is SGHRS and CDR2 is YFSETQ. The CDR3: CASSFFLGQANTEAFF. The CDR3 nucleotides read TGCGCCAGCAGCTTCTTTTTGGGGCAGGCGAACACTGAAGCTTTCTTT. The variable domain in full, with the rest retrieved from reference TRBV5-1 and TRBJ1-1, is KAGVTQTPRYLIKTRGQQVTLSCSPISGHRSVSWYQQTPGQGLQFLFEYFSETQRNKGNFPGRFSGRQFSNSRSEMNVSTLELGDSALYLCASSFFLGQANTEAFFGQGTRLTVV.

Note on this clone: Relative to the germline gene, one junction end is altered; a read error may explain this. The V gene is TRBV29-1, the J gene TRBJ2-3; TRBD1 is a possible D gene (5 bases). The CDR3 has 11 amino acids. The V gene's germline CDR1 is SQVTM and CDR2 ANQGSEA. The CDR3 coding sequence is TGCAGCGGTGAAAGGGGCGATACGCAGTATTTT. This gives the protein CSGERGDTQYF.

This clone showed up many times. This chain connects TRBV10-3 to TRBJ2-7; 9 nucleotides align to TRBD2. This CDR3 is built from 14 residues. Germline V gene lookup returns CDR1 ENHRY and CDR2 SYGVKD. With 4 bases clipped from V and 4 bases from J, the junction kept 5 bases outside the gene matches. The CDR3 bases are TGTGCCATCAGTGTTGCGGGAGGGCTATACGAGCAGTACTTC. Residues: CAISVAGGLYEQYF.

The rearrangement uses TRBV29-1 and TRBJ2-3, with TRBD1 matching over 11 bases. Trimming at V came to 4 bases and at J to 3 bases, leaving 3 bases not matched to a gene. This CDR3 region has 14 residues. Germline assignment: CDR1 SQVTM and CDR2 ANQGSEA. The CDR3 DNA sequence: TGCAGCGTTGGAGGACAGGGGGCAACAGATACGCAGTATTTT. Translated: CSVGGQGATDTQYF.

V and J are TRBV5-1 and TRBJ1-1; D remains ambiguous. The CDR3 runs 14 residues. V lost 0 bases and J 1 base, leaving 7 bases between the germline ends. Germline V gene data show CDR1 as SGHRS and CDR2 as YFSETQ. CDR3 loop: CASSLALRNTEAFF. DNA for the CDR3: TGCGCCAGCAGCTTGGCCCTCCGGAACACTGAAGCTTTCTTT.

V usage is TRBV5-1 and J usage is TRBJ2-2; TRBD1 agrees at 10 bases. CDR3 length equals 15 residues. Germline loops: CDR1 SGHRS, CDR2 YFSETQ. V was pared by 4 bases and J by 6 bases, with 6 bases of the junction left unmatched. The CDR3: CASSLTGGGPGELFF. The CDR3 DNA follows: TGCGCCAGCAGCCTGACAGGGGGCGGACCCGGGGAGCTGTTTTTT.

J is TRBJ2-7 and V is TRBV4-3; tentatively, D is TRBD1 (5 bases). This CDR3 has 14 amino acids. Per the germline V gene, CDR1 is LGHNA and CDR2 is YSLEER. Trimming took 0 bases from V and 7 from J, leaving 13 bases between them. In nucleotides, the CDR3 is TGCGCCAGCAGCCAAGATCTGGGGCGCCGGGAGCAGTACTTC. As protein: CASSQDLGRREQYF.

This clone turned up a few times. The V gene is TRBV7-2, the J gene TRBJ2-2; D gene unclear. V was shortened by 11 bases and J by 6 bases, with 13 bases between the two germline ends. The CDR3 runs to 12 residues. Germline-derived CDR1 and CDR2 are SGHTA and FQGNSA. The CDR3 sequence: CAFQTAPGELFF. The CDR3 nucleotides are TGTGCCTTCCAGACGGCTCCCGGGGAGCTGTTTTTT.

The rearrangement links TRBV30 to TRBJ1-2; TRBD1 matches 7 bases. The CDR3 totals 14 residues. V trimming: 1 base; J trimming: 5 bases; junction bases outside the gene matches: 7. Germline-derived CDR1 and CDR2 are GTSNPN and SVGIG (reference sequence). CDR3 loop: CAWSGRQGGYGYTF. The CDR3 coding sequence is TGTGCCTGGAGTGGACGACAGGGAGGGTATGGCTACACCTTC.

This clone was found a few times. V is TRBV28 and J is TRBJ2-6; no clear D. The V gene's germline CDR1 is MDHEN and CDR2 SYDVKM. Trimming took 1 base from V and 1 from J, leaving 2 bases between them. This CDR3 is built from 14 residues. CDR3 DNA sequence: TGTGCCAGCAGTTTATATTCTGGGGCCAACGTCCTGACTTTC. It encodes CASSLYSGANVLTF.

This chain connects TRBV30 to TRBJ2-7, with 7 bases that match TRBD1. The CDR3 extends over 13 amino acids. Germline CDR1 reads GTSNPN; CDR2 reads SVGIG (reference sequence). The junction had 9 bases not matched to a gene; V was cut back by 5 bases and J by 5 bases. The CDR3 sequence: CAWARQGVDEQYF. CDR3 in DNA: TGTGCCTGGGCAAGACAGGGAGTGGACGAGCAGTACTTC.

J is TRBJ2-3 and V is TRBV29-1, with D maybe TRBD2 (5 bases). The germline V gene encodes CDR1 SQVTM and CDR2 ANQGSEA. V lost 3 bases to trimming and J lost 4 bases, with 11 bases between them. The CDR3 extends over 13 amino acids. Written as DNA, the CDR3 is TGCAGCGTTGATCCGGGGAATGCAGATACGCAGTATTTT. It translates to CSVDPGNADTQYF.

This clone was recorded a few times. The chain is built from TRBV15 and TRBJ1-5; D is undetermined. CDR1 and CDR2 (germline): LNHNV, YYDKDF (reference sequence). Trimming left V 4 bases short and J 4 bases short, with 8 bases between. This CDR3 comprises 13 residues. As DNA, the CDR3 is TGTGCCACCAGCATGGCGATAAATCAGCCCCAGCATTTT. As protein: CATSMAINQPQHF. Based on the CDR3 plus reference TRBV15 and TRBJ1-5, the full variable domain is DAMVIQNPRYQVTQFGKPVTLSCSQTLNHNVMYWYQQKSSQAPKLLFHYYDKDFNNEADTPDNFQSRRPNTSFCFLDIRSPGLGDTAMYLCATSMAINQPQHFGDGTRLSIL.

The chain carries TRBV7-2 and TRBJ2-1; D remains ambiguous. V lost 0 bases and J lost 10, with 7 bases in between. CDR3 length equals 12 residues. Looked up from germline, CDR1 is SGHTA and CDR2 is FQGNSA. CDR3 DNA sequence: TGTGCCAGCAGCTTAGCTGGGATCGAGCAGTTCTTC. Translated: CASSLAGIEQFF. Using reference TRBV7-2 and TRBJ2-1 for the parts outside the CDR3, the full variable domain is GAGVSQSPSNKVTEKGKDVELRCDPISGHTALYWYRQSLGQGLEFLIYFQGNSAPDKSGLPSDRFSAERTGGSVSTLTIQRTQQEDSAVYLCASSLAGIEQFFGPGTRLTVL.

This clone was found a few times. The chain carries TRBV4-1 and TRBJ1-1, with a possible D match to TRBD1 (5 bases). The CDR3 totals 18 residues. V was shortened by 1 base and J by 0 bases, with 18 bases between the two germline ends. Germline V lookup: CDR1 MGHRA, CDR2 YSYEKL. CDR3 protein: CASSQVGGSARMNTEAFF. In DNA form, the CDR3 reads TGCGCCAGCAGCCAAGTGGGGGGATCGGCTCGAATGAACACTGAAGCTTTCTTT.

The V call is TRBV7-9, the J call TRBJ1-1; D is perhaps TRBD1 (6 bases). Germline V gene lookup returns CDR1 SEHNR and CDR2 FQNEAQ (reference sequence). CDR3 length equals 12 residues. The ends were cut back, 5 bases at V and 13 bases at J, with 17 bases in the middle. Written as DNA, the CDR3 is TGTGCCAGCAGCCTAGGACAGAGAACTGATTTCTTT. This encodes CASSLGQRTDFF.

A few counts support this clone. The rearrangement uses TRBV29-1 and TRBJ1-3; D possibly corresponds to TRBD1 (5 bases). The CDR3 sequence is 13 residues long. V lost 1 base and J 2 bases, leaving 6 bases between the germline ends. Per germline, CDR1 SQVTM and CDR2 ANQGSEA. CDR3 nucleotides: TGCAGCGTTGAAGGACAGACTGGAAACACCATATATTTT. Protein sequence: CSVEGQTGNTIYF.